This T cell receptor (beta chain) was sequenced in a study of shared clonotypes between healthy human individuals. Study-wide results and limits: What naive subsets generally showed was a larger estimated richness than memory subsets showed. Some clonotypes were shared by all four sorted-subset donors, while others were not shared. The non-shared ones had lower generation probabilities than the shared ones.

Each subset's genomic DNA was shared equally among a number of immunoSEQ plates. Method: immunoSEQ multiplex PCR; TCRdb's copy keeps in-frame clones and lacks some. Found here are approximately 530,000 clones, around 96% of them singletons; the top ten hold 0.064%. A word on this clone: Antigen unknown.

HIV-negative, healthy adults without recent acute infections or vaccinations were the donors. This TCR came from a woman in her twenties or thirties in good health. The sequenced sample consisted of naive CD4+ T cells sorted from blood. Subset meaning: CD45RA+ positively selected.

This CDR3 is CASSLGSGRSLADTQYF. The CDR3 bases are TGTGCCAGCAGCTTGGGGTCGGGCAGGAGCTTAGCAGATACGCAGTATTTT. The genes are TRBV5-6 and TRBJ2-3; D not certain. CDR3 size: 17 residues. The germline gives CDR1 SGHDT, CDR2 YYEEEE. The V end was cut by 0 bases, the J end by 4 bases, with 18 bases between.